This T cell receptor (beta chain) came from a study of blood T cell repertoires in COVID-19. The wider study: Acute and convalescent COVID-19 samples came from the United States, Italy and Spain.

How the authors handled the data: How many nucleated cells were present was estimated from reference gene primer amplification. The assay was immunoSEQ multiplex PCR, and TCRdb's table has in-frame clones only and misses some. V, J and clone size are those of that table, while D and trimming were read from the DNA. This table holds over 200,000 clones, roughly 76% found once. This clone was seen just once. V lost 4 bases to trimming and J lost 1 base; unmatched junction nucleotides: 14. The germline V gene encodes CDR1 KGHSH and CDR2 LQKENI. The CDR3 totals 18 residues. The receptor comes from a human donor in a cohort sampled during active COVID-19. Sequenced sample: peripheral blood. The rearrangement joins TRBV18 to TRBJ2-7; 9 nucleotides align to TRBD2. The CDR3 coding sequence is TGTGCCAGCTCACTTCAATGGGAAGGTAGCGGGAGTTCCTACGAGCAGTACTTC. Amino acids: CASSLQWEGSGSSYEQYF.